The T cell receptor (beta chain) under discussion was sequenced for a study of blood T cell repertoires in COVID-19 (dated by TCRdb to the early 2020s). Some background on the complete study: Samples from collaborators originated in the United States, Italy and Spain and spanned both the acute and convalescent phases of COVID-19. The prospective study material was composed of cDNA or gDNA derived from T cells, B-cell-depleted T cells, or PBMCs. Subjects who had been exposed to COVID-19, were actively infected with it, or had recovered from it provided the deeply sampled blood TCRbeta repertoires that made up the dataset. The repertoires were made available in a free public database intended to serve as a resource for research on the immune response to SARS-CoV-2. Samples were obtained from the ongoing ImmuneRACE study (first 160 participants) and from about 1,300 subjects provided by 6 global collaborators. The sample metadata nearly always contained a de-identified subject ID, COVID-19 status, age in years and sex. Where available, HLA class I and class II types were obtained from metadata supplied by the sample provider rather than from assay-based typing. General findings and caveats noted by the study authors: The amount of clinical and demographic metadata varied by source and participant and was provided uncurated.

A remark on this clone: Its antigen is still unknown. No per-base quality is available; no much larger clone lies one base away.

Inclusive of the bounding cysteine and phenylalanine, the CDR3 is 16 residues long. Only the CDR3 region is kept as DNA, spanning 48 bases read in frame from base 1. V is trimmed back by 2 bases and J by 6 bases, and the junction contains 8 bases that no gene match accounts for. Looking up the germline V gene yields CDR1 SGDLS and CDR2 YYNGEE. One collaborating source in Seattle enrolled patients while the patients were actively infected and followed the patients over time throughout the course of disease. Each collaborating institution followed its own protocols to collect whole blood in K2EDTA tubes. For TCRbeta analysis, collaborators shipped samples as frozen whole blood, isolated PBMCs, or DNA extracted from either of those sample types. TCRbeta CDR3 regions were amplified from genomic DNA using the immunoSEQ Assay, a bias-controlled multiplex PCR. As for how the authors treated the data: Nucleated cell counts per sample were estimated from amplification of reference gene primers within the assay. To quantify the absolute abundance of each unique TCRbeta CDR3 rearrangement, sequence reads were collapsed and filtered. For each sample, productive Simpson clonality was calculated as the square root of Simpson's diversity index over productive rearrangements. As stored in TCRdb, this immuneACCESS dataset retains in-frame rearrangements with V and J assigned. A fraction of the clones does not appear; measured against another copy, unresolved V genes explain less than half of the discrepancy, and the remainder lacks a known reason. That table gives V, J and clone size, and the DNA gave D and trimming. This sample gives fewer than 300,000 clones in total; approximately 93% of them show up just once. About 2.2% of the sample goes to the ten largest clones.

The source material was peripheral blood. The chain was built from TRBV9 and TRBJ1-6; TRBD1 agrees with 7 junctional bases. The TCR sequence derives from a woman in her 30s with COVID-19, enrolled during active disease. The bases read TGTGCCAGCAGCGTTTCCGGACAGGCACCTAATTCACCCCTCCACTTT. Its amino acids are CASSVSGQAPNSPLHF.